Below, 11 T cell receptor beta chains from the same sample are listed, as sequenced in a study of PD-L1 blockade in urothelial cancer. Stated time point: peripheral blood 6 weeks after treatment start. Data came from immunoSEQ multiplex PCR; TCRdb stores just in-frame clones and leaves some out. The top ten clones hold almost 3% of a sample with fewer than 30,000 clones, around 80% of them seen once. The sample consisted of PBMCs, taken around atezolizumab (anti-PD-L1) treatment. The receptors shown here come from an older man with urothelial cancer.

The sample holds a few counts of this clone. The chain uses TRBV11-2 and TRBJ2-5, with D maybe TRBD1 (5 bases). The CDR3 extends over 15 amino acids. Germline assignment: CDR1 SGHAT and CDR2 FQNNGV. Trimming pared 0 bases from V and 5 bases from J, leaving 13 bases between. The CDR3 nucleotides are TGTGCCAGCAGCTTAGATCCTCAGGGAAGGGAGACCCAGTACTTC. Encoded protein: CASSLDPQGRETQYF.

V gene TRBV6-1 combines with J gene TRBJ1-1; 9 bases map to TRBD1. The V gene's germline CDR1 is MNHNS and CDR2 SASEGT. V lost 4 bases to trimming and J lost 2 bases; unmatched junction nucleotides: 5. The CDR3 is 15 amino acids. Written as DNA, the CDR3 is TGTGCCAGCAGTGTAATACAGGGGGCAAACACTGAAGCTTTCTTT. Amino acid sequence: CASSVIQGANTEAFF.

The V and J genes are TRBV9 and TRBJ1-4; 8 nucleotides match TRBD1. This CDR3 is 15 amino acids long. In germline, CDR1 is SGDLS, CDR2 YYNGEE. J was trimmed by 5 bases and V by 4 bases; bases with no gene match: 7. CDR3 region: CASSPGQGSNEKLFF. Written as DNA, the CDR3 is TGTGCCAGCAGCCCCGGACAGGGCTCAAATGAAAAACTGTTTTTT.

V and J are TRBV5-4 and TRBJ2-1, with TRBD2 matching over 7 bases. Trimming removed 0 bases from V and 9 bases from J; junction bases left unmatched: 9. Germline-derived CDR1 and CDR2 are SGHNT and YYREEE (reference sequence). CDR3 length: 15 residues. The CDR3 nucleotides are TGTGCCAGCAGCTTGGGCGCGGGAGAAGAGATTGAGCAGTTCTTC. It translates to CASSLGAGEEIEQFF. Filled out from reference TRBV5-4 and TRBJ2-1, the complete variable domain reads ETGVTQSPTHLIKTRGQQVTLRCSSQSGHNTVSWYQQALGQGPQFIFQYYREEENGRGNFPPRFSGLQFPNYSSELNVNALELDDSALYLCASSLGAGEEIEQFFGPGTRLTVL.

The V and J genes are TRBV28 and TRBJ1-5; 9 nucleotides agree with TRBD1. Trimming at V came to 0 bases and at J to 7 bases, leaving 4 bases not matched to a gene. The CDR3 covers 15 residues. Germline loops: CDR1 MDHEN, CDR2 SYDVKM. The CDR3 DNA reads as TGTGCCAGCAGTTTATGGGGACAGGGTAAACAGCCCCAGCATTTT. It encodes CASSLWGQGKQPQHF.

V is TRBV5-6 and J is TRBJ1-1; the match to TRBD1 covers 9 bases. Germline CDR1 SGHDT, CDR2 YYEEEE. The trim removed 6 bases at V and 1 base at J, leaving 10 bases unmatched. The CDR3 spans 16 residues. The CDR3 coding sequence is TGTGCCAGCACCCGTCCCGGGACAGGGCCGAACACTGAAGCTTTCTTT. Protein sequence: CASTRPGTGPNTEAFF.

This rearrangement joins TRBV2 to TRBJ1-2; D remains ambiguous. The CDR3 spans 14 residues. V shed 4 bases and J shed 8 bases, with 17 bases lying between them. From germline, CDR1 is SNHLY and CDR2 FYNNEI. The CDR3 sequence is CASSVDRNLRGYTF. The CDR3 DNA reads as TGTGCCAGCAGTGTGGATAGGAACCTGAGGGGCTACACCTTC.

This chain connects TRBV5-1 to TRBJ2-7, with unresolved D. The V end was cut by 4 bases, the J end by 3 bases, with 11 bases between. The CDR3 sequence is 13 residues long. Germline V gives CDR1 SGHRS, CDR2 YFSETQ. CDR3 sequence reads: CASSIRIDYEQYF. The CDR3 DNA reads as TGCGCCAGCAGCATCAGGATTGACTACGAGCAGTACTTC.

The CDR3 loop reads CARSIGLANEQYF. The CDR3 bases are TGTGCCAGAAGCATCGGACTAGCGAACGAGCAGTACTTC. V and J are TRBV5-3 and TRBJ2-7, with 9 positions matching TRBD2. TRBV5-3 is an ORF, with its function uncertain. The CDR3 is made up of 13 amino acids. V shed 4 bases and J 5 bases; nucleotides not matched to a gene: 4.

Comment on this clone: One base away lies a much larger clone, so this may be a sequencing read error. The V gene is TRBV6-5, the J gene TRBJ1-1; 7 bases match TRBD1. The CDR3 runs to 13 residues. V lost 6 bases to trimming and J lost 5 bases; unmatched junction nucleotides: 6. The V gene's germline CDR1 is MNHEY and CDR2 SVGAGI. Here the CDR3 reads CASSFDRETEAFF. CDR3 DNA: TGTGCCAGCAGCTTTGACAGGGAAACTGAAGCTTTCTTT.

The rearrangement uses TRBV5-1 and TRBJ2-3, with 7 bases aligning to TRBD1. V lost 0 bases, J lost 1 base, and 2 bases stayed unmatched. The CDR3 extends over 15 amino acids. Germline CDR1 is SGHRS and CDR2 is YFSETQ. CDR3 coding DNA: TGCGCCAGCAGCTTGGGACAGGGAGGCACAGATACGCAGTATTTT. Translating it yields CASSLGQGGTDTQYF.